Below, 8 T cell receptor beta chains from the same sample are listed, as sequenced in a study of blood T cell repertoires in COVID-19. The repertoire was sequenced with immunoSEQ multiplex PCR; TCRdb's copy has only in-frame clones and lacks some. The sample records under 300,000 clones, about 80% being singletons. The specimen was PBMCs or T cells enriched from blood (not recorded which). The source of these receptors is a man between 45 and 60 years old who had recovered from COVID-19.

A single count supports this clone. The chain combines TRBV7-9 with TRBJ1-1, with D possibly matching TRBD1 (6 bases). This CDR3 comprises 14 residues. V was cut by 3 bases and J by 4 bases, with 12 bases left in between. The germline V gene has CDR1 SEHNR and CDR2 FQNEAQ (reference sequence). CDR3 region: CASSFKGTTTEAFF. CDR3 nucleotide sequence: TGTGCCAGCAGCTTTAAGGGGACAACCACTGAAGCTTTCTTT.

The CDR3 sequence: CASSFSGDLANEKLFF. The CDR3 DNA is TGTGCCAGCAGCTTTTCGGGGGACTTAGCTAATGAAAAACTGTTTTTT. V usage is TRBV7-9 and J usage is TRBJ1-4; TRBD1 is a possible D gene (5 bases). The ends were cut back, 3 bases at V and 3 bases at J, with 14 bases in the middle. There are 16 residues in the CDR3. CDR1 is SEHNR and CDR2 is FQNEAQ in the germline V gene (reference sequence).

This chain links TRBV7-9 with TRBJ2-1, with 7 bases lining up with TRBD2. V lost 7 bases, J lost 7 bases, and 10 bases stayed unmatched. Germline CDR1 SEHNR, CDR2 FQNEAQ (reference sequence). This CDR3 has 14 residues. CDR3 protein: CASTPTGEGNEQFF. CDR3 DNA: TGTGCCAGCACCCCGACGGGGGAGGGGAATGAGCAGTTCTTC.

V usage is TRBV3-1 (or the pseudogene TRBV3-2) and J usage is TRBJ1-2, with a tentative D call TRBD1 (6 bases). The germline CDR1 and CDR2 sequences are LGHDT and YNNKEL (reference sequence). Trimming pared 1 base from V and 7 bases from J, leaving 13 bases between. The CDR3 runs 14 residues. This CDR3 is CASSQVAGEGGYTF. The DNA for the CDR3 is TGTGCCAGCAGCCAAGTAGCAGGGGAGGGTGGCTACACCTTC.

In regard to this clone: The sample carries other DNA sequences with the same CDR3. The chain carries TRBV5-1 and TRBJ2-3; TRBD2 agrees at 9 bases. With V trimmed by 4 bases and J by 4 bases, 7 bases remained unmatched. The CDR3 covers 15 residues. Germline values: CDR1 SGHRS, CDR2 YFSETQ. The CDR3 region is CASSLSGSVSDTQYF. CDR3 nucleotide sequence: TGCGCCAGCAGCCTTAGCGGGAGTGTCTCAGATACGCAGTATTTT.

This clone was detected ten times or more. V is TRBV5-4 and J is TRBJ1-1; D not certain. V gave up 0 bases and J gave up 1 base, with 13 bases separating them. The CDR3 is 16 residues long. Germline CDR1 SGHNT, CDR2 YYREEE (reference sequence). The CDR3 is CASSLETALWNTEAFF. DNA for the CDR3: TGTGCCAGCAGCTTGGAAACAGCCCTGTGGAACACTGAAGCTTTCTTT.

This sequence joins TRBV19 and TRBJ2-3; 9 nucleotides match TRBD2. The trim removed 10 bases at V and 2 bases at J, leaving 13 bases unmatched. This CDR3 has 16 residues. Germline V gene sequence: CDR1 LNHDA, CDR2 SQIVND (reference sequence). This CDR3 is CATTSGFLTSTDTQYF. CDR3 DNA sequence: TGTGCCACCACTAGCGGGTTCCTTACCTCCACAGATACGCAGTATTTT. Full variable domain (outside the CDR3, taken from reference TRBV19 and TRBJ2-3): DGGITQSPKYLFRKEGQNVTLSCEQNLNHDAMYWYRQDPGQGLRLIYYSQIVNDFQKGDIAEGYSVSREKKESFPLTVTSAQKNPTAFYLCATTSGFLTSTDTQYFGPGTRLTVL.

The chain uses TRBV18 and TRBJ2-7; the D is unclear. The germline V gene has CDR1 KGHSH and CDR2 LQKENI. Trimming stripped 4 bases from V and 7 bases from J, with 14 bases between. This CDR3 has 13 amino acids. The CDR3 region is CASSLTQTGEQYF. The CDR3 bases are TGTGCCAGCTCACTTACTCAGACTGGGGAGCAGTACTTC.